One sample yielded the 27 T cell receptor beta chains listed below, sequenced in a study of blood T cell repertoires in COVID-19. Method: immunoSEQ multiplex PCR; TCRdb's copy keeps in-frame clones and lacks some. The sample has a few hundred thousand clones; more than 75% are singletons. The sample taken for sequencing was peripheral blood. These receptors all stem from an older woman with COVID-19, enrolled during active disease.

V is TRBV27 and J is TRBJ2-6; 12 bases are shared with TRBD1. This CDR3 has 19 amino acids. Trimming cost V 5 bases and J 0 bases; bases outside gene matches: 8. Per the germline V gene, CDR1 is MNHEY and CDR2 is SMNVEV (reference sequence). CDR3 nucleotide sequence: TGTGCCAGCAGTAGGGCTCCGGGACAGGGGGCCTCTGGGGCCAACGTCCTGACTTTC. Protein sequence: CASSRAPGQGASGANVLTF.

The chain is built from TRBV6-5 and TRBJ2-2; no firm D call. V lost 2 bases, J lost 6 bases, and 7 bases lay in between. This CDR3 spans 13 amino acids. Germline V gives CDR1 MNHEY, CDR2 SVGAGI. The CDR3 region is CASSYDNAGELFF. The DNA for the CDR3 is TGTGCCAGCAGTTACGACAATGCCGGGGAGCTGTTTTTT.

This chain uses TRBV6-5 with TRBJ2-4, with 9 bases matching TRBD1. The V gene's germline CDR1 is MNHEY and CDR2 SVGAGI. The CDR3 has 13 amino acids. With V trimmed by 11 bases and J by 4 bases, 6 bases remained unmatched. The CDR3 spells CASRGTGKNIQYF. CDR3 DNA sequence: TGTGCCTCCCGAGGGACAGGGAAAAACATTCAGTACTTC.

This chain links TRBV19 with TRBJ1-3, with D unresolved. Trimming took 5 bases from V and 0 from J, leaving 8 bases between them. This CDR3 region has 14 residues. Germline V gene data show CDR1 as LNHDA and CDR2 as SQIVND (reference sequence). CDR3: CASSGRGSGNTIYF. In DNA, the CDR3 is TGTGCCAGTAGTGGTCGGGGCTCTGGAAACACCATATATTTT.

CDR3 residues: CAWSVGGGNYGYTF. DNA for the CDR3: TGTGCCTGGAGTGTAGGCGGCGGGAACTATGGCTACACCTTC. V is TRBV30 and J is TRBJ1-2; D is unclear. Germline-derived CDR1 and CDR2 are GTSNPN and SVGIG (reference sequence). CDR3 length: 14 residues. V lost 0 bases, J lost 2 bases, and 10 bases lay in between. The whole variable domain, filled in from reference TRBV30 and TRBJ1-2, reads SQTIHQWPATLVQPVGSPLSLECTVEGTSNPNLYWYRQAAGRGLQLLFYSVGIGQISSEVPQNLSASRPQDRQFILSSKKLLLSDSGFYLCAWSVGGGNYGYTFGSGTRLTVV.

The genes are TRBV6-4 and TRBJ2-1; the match to TRBD2 covers 13 bases. Losses at the gene ends were 3 bases for V and 4 bases for J; bases not matched to a gene: 12. Germline CDR1 MRHNA, CDR2 SNTAGT. This CDR3 has 19 amino acids. CDR3 protein: CASSEEGASLAGGYNEQFF. The CDR3 DNA reads as TGTGCCAGCAGTGAAGAAGGGGCGTCACTAGCGGGGGGGTACAATGAGCAGTTCTTC.

The CDR3 nucleotides are TGTGCCAGCAGCCGGGAGGGCCGGGTCGGGGAGCTGTTTTTT. Encoded protein: CASSREGRVGELFF. V usage is TRBV6-5 and J usage is TRBJ2-2; TRBD2 agrees at 8 bases. There are 14 residues in the CDR3. Looked up from germline, CDR1 is MNHEY and CDR2 is SVGAGI. The V segment lost 6 bases and the J segment 7 bases; nucleotides outside the gene matches: 7.

This clone was seen once. This rearrangement joins TRBV4-2 to TRBJ2-1, with D possibly TRBD1 on 7 matching bases. Germline lookup yields CDR1 LGHNA and CDR2 YNFKEQ. V gave up 0 bases and J gave up 2 bases, with 20 bases separating them. The CDR3 sequence is 19 residues long. CDR3 protein: CASSQDRGLSGGTYNEQFF. CDR3 DNA sequence: TGTGCCAGCAGCCAAGATAGGGGGCTTAGCGGAGGGACCTACAATGAGCAGTTCTTC.

The V gene is TRBV5-1, the J gene TRBJ2-5, with D maybe TRBD2 (6 bases). The germline gives CDR1 SGHRS, CDR2 YFSETQ. This CDR3 contains 14 residues. V lost 4 bases and J 4 bases, leaving 14 bases between the germline ends. CDR3 region: CASSMLSSAETQYF. The CDR3 DNA reads TGCGCCAGCAGCATGCTATCTAGCGCAGAGACCCAGTACTTC.

In nucleotides, the CDR3 is TGTGCCAGCTCACCAGGCGGGACGTCGAACACCGGGGAGCTGTTTTTT. It encodes CASSPGGTSNTGELFF. V and J are TRBV18 and TRBJ2-2; TRBD2 might be the D (6 bases). The V and J ends lost 2 bases and 0 bases respectively, with 10 bases between them. Looked up from germline, CDR1 is KGHSH and CDR2 is LQKENI. There are 16 residues in the CDR3.

This chain links TRBV6-2 or TRBV6-3 with TRBJ1-1; TRBD1 matches at 9 bases. The CDR3 has 14 residues. V shed 5 bases and J 2 bases; nucleotides not matched to a gene: 3. Germline CDR1 and CDR2: MNHEY and SVGEGT. CDR3 loop: CASSGGQGNTEAFF. The CDR3 DNA reads as TGTGCCAGCAGTGGGGGACAGGGCAACACTGAAGCTTTCTTT.

This sequence joins TRBV27 and TRBJ2-7, with TRBD2 matching over 7 bases. This CDR3 is built from 14 residues. J lost 3 bases, V lost 8 bases, and 10 bases had no gene match. The germline V gene has CDR1 MNHEY and CDR2 SMNVEV (reference sequence). CDR3 sequence (DNA): TGTGCCAGCTCCTTTAGGGAGGGGATCTACGAGCAGTACTTC. Protein: CASSFREGIYEQYF.

The J gene is TRBJ1-2, the V gene TRBV29-1, with a possible D match to TRBD1 (6 bases). Looked up from germline, CDR1 is SQVTM and CDR2 is ANQGSEA. The CDR3 length is 12 residues. The V end was cut by 4 bases, the J end by 4 bases, with 10 bases between. CDR3 loop: CSVGTDGYGYTF. The DNA of the CDR3 is TGCAGCGTTGGGACAGATGGCTATGGCTACACCTTC.

The chain has TRBV4-3 and TRBJ2-7; 7 bases map to TRBD1. This CDR3 contains 16 residues. Losses at the gene ends were 0 bases for V and 3 bases for J; bases not matched to a gene: 8. CDR1 is LGHNA, CDR2 YSLEER, per germline. The chain's CDR3 is CASSQDTNRQGYEQYF. For the CDR3, the DNA is TGCGCCAGCAGCCAAGATACGAACCGACAGGGCTACGAGCAGTACTTC.

The rearrangement joins TRBV30 to TRBJ1-4; D may be TRBD1 (5 bases). CDR1 GTSNPN and CDR2 SVGIG come from the germline V gene (reference sequence). CDR3 length: 14 residues. Between the trimmed V and J ends, which lost 0 bases and 6 bases, there was a span of 11 bases. The CDR3: CAWSVGLGDEKLFF. The CDR3 DNA reads as TGTGCCTGGAGTGTAGGGTTAGGGGATGAAAAACTGTTTTTT.

This chain connects TRBV28 to TRBJ2-2; D is possibly TRBD2 (5 bases). The CDR3 totals 15 residues. V was pared by 2 bases and J by 6 bases, with 13 bases between. Germline V gene lookup returns CDR1 MDHEN and CDR2 SYDVKM. The DNA for the CDR3 is TGTGCCAGCAGTTTAATGCTAGCTGGCGCCGGGGAGCTGTTTTTT. As protein: CASSLMLAGAGELFF.

V and J are TRBV5-1 and TRBJ1-2; 9 bases match TRBD1. V gave up 3 bases and J gave up 0 bases; unmatched junction bases: 9. The CDR3 consists of 17 residues. CDR1 and CDR2 from the germline V gene are SGHRS and YFSETQ. The CDR3 is CASSYVPGQGSNYGYTF. DNA of the CDR3: TGCGCCAGCAGCTACGTCCCGGGACAGGGTTCTAACTATGGCTACACCTTC. The complete variable domain, with remaining parts taken from reference TRBV5-1 and TRBJ1-2, reads KAGVTQTPRYLIKTRGQQVTLSCSPISGHRSVSWYQQTPGQGLQFLFEYFSETQRNKGNFPGRFSGRQFSNSRSEMNVSTLELGDSALYLCASSYVPGQGSNYGYTFGSGTRLTVV.

This rearrangement joins TRBV2 to TRBJ1-4; 9 bases align to TRBD1. Germline CDR1 reads SNHLY; CDR2 reads FYNNEI. This CDR3 spans 14 amino acids. Trimming cost V 6 bases and J 7 bases; bases outside gene matches: 6. CDR3 amino acids: CASSAGTGSEKLFF. The DNA of the CDR3 is TGTGCCAGCAGCGCCGGGACAGGGAGTGAAAAACTGTTTTTT.

This clone was detected only once. The chain carries TRBV19 and TRBJ2-7; D perhaps matches TRBD1 (6 bases). CDR1 is LNHDA, CDR2 SQIVND, per germline (reference sequence). V gave up 4 bases and J gave up 5 bases, with 12 bases separating them. The CDR3 totals 13 residues. The CDR3 loop is CASSTGVENEQYF. CDR3 in DNA: TGTGCCAGTAGTACAGGGGTCGAAAACGAGCAGTACTTC.

The chain is built from TRBV2 and TRBJ1-5; 11 bases line up with TRBD1. V gave up 5 bases and J gave up 7 bases; unmatched junction bases: 13. The CDR3 contains 17 residues. Per the germline V gene, CDR1 is SNHLY and CDR2 is FYNNEI. The CDR3 DNA is TGTGCCAGCAGTCGGACAGGGGGCCGGATTCGGGGACAGCCCCAGCATTTT. Translation gives CASSRTGGRIRGQPQHF. The variable domain in full, with the rest retrieved from reference TRBV2 and TRBJ1-5, is EPEVTQTPSHQVTQMGQEVILRCVPISNHLYFYWYRQILGQKVEFLVSFYNNEISEKSEIFDDQFSVERPDGSNFTLKIRSTKLEDSAMYFCASSRTGGRIRGQPQHFGDGTRLSIL.

The genes are TRBV5-8 and TRBJ1-6; perhaps TRBD1 as D (5 bases). The CDR3 spans 17 residues. Germline lookup yields CDR1 SGHTS and CDR2 YDEGEE. With 0 bases removed from V and 4 bases from J, the gap between germline ends came to 14 bases. The CDR3 DNA sequence: TGTGCCAGCAGCTTGGTGGGGGGGGATTCGTATAATTCACCCCTCCACTTT. Its protein is CASSLVGGDSYNSPLHF.

The V call is TRBV18, the J call TRBJ2-7; D may be TRBD2 (6 bases). Germline lookup yields CDR1 KGHSH and CDR2 LQKENI. Trimming left V 3 bases short and J 13 bases short, with 19 bases between. The CDR3 consists of 13 residues. CDR3 in amino acids: CASSPSRDGREYF. CDR3 bases: TGTGCCAGCTCACCGTCCCGGGACGGGCGGGAATACTTC.

At least ten counts were recorded for this clone. Relative to the germline gene, one junction end is altered; a read error may explain this. The genes are TRBV6-1 and TRBJ1-2; D call uncertain. The length of the CDR3 is 13 residues. The germline CDR1 and CDR2 sequences are MNHNS and SASEGT. The CDR3: CASSEGRPRGYTF. The CDR3 nucleotides are TGTGCCAGCAGCGAAGGACGCCCGCGGGGCTACACCTTC.

V is TRBV10-3 and J is TRBJ2-1, with 15 nucleotides matching TRBD2. The germline gives CDR1 ENHRY, CDR2 SYGVKD. CDR3 length equals 22 residues. The ends lost 7 bases at V and 0 bases at J; junction bases unmatched: 19. CDR3 residues: CAIKMGLAGGMGKPSSYNEQFF. CDR3 bases: TGTGCCATCAAGATGGGACTAGCGGGAGGCATGGGAAAACCCAGCTCCTACAATGAGCAGTTCTTC.

V usage is TRBV15 and J usage is TRBJ2-5, with D uncertain. The CDR3 has 14 amino acids. Germline-derived CDR1 and CDR2 are LNHNV and YYDKDF (reference sequence). Between the trimmed V and J ends, which lost 1 base and 3 bases, there was a span of 9 bases. CDR3 loop: CATSRGGYEETQYF. DNA for the CDR3: TGTGCCACCAGCAGAGGAGGCTATGAAGAGACCCAGTACTTC.

The rearrangement uses TRBV18 and TRBJ1-3, with TRBD1 matching 9 bases. CDR3 length: 16 amino acids. The germline CDR1 and CDR2 sequences are KGHSH and LQKENI. Unmatched junction bases numbered 3, after V lost 3 bases and J lost 0 bases. CDR3 residues: CASSPGQGGSGNTIYF. The CDR3 coding sequence is TGTGCCAGCTCACCGGGACAGGGTGGCTCTGGAAACACCATATATTTT.

The chain is built from TRBV19 and TRBJ1-5; TRBD1 matches 10 bases. The CDR3 runs to 13 residues. V was pared by 7 bases and J by 6 bases, with 3 bases of the junction left unmatched. Germline values: CDR1 LNHDA, CDR2 SQIVND (reference sequence). The CDR3 DNA is TGTGCCAGTACCCGGGACAGGGGTCAGCCCCAGCATTTT. Encoded protein: CASTRDRGQPQHF.